The present entry profiles one T cell receptor beta chain with its context. The antigen remains unidentified. Every donor was a healthy person donating bone marrow. Although they were nominally healthy when sampled, donors likely had unrecorded immune exposures. The source of the sample is a study of cytomegalovirus exposure and HLA in healthy donors. Study results and caveats: Several of the most significant clusters appeared linked to common viral pathogens, based on a later analysis. While the bulk of TCR sequences proved rare, some public TCRs turned up in many donors.

The study ran its PCR with 60 Vbeta and 13 Jbeta primers. This table comes from immunoSEQ multiplex PCR, and its TCRdb copy is limited to in-frame clones, with some not included. This table holds about 110,000 clones, roughly 73% found once. V dropped 4 bases and J dropped 0; count of bases not matched to a gene: 5. The CDR3 runs to 16 residues. Germline-derived CDR1 and CDR2 are MNHEY and SVGAGI. The chain has TRBV6-5 and TRBJ2-2; 7 bases are a match to TRBD1. The sequenced sample consisted of PBMCs. The sequence was obtained from a woman aged 40 to 50 in good health and CMV-seropositive. The CDR3: CASSWDSNPNTGELFF. In DNA form, the CDR3 reads TGTGCCAGCAGTTGGGACAGTAATCCGAACACCGGGGAGCTGTTTTTT.